These 5 T cell receptor beta chains share one sample of origin, sequenced in a study of blood T cell repertoires in COVID-19. Some clones are missing from TCRdb's copy, which holds only in-frame ones; the method was immunoSEQ multiplex PCR. Of about 330,000 clones in the sample, 80% to 90% were seen once. Sequenced: PBMCs or T cells enriched from blood (not recorded which). The receptors shown here come from a man aged 25-45 years who had recovered from COVID-19.

The CDR3, as DNA: TGTGCCAGCAGCTGGGGGAGGGTGACGGCAGATACGCAGTATTTT. Encoded protein: CASSWGRVTADTQYF. The chain uses TRBV6-5 and TRBJ2-3, with 7 bases matching TRBD2. With 6 bases clipped from V and 4 bases from J, the junction kept 10 bases outside the gene matches. The CDR3 runs 15 residues. The germline CDR1 and CDR2 sequences are MNHEY and SVGAGI.

V is TRBV28 and J is TRBJ2-4; perhaps TRBD2 as D (5 bases). The germline V gene encodes CDR1 MDHEN and CDR2 SYDVKM. Deletions cut 3 bases from V and 1 base from J, with 10 bases between. This CDR3 contains 15 residues. This CDR3 reads CASSLFGEAKNIQYF. CDR3 nucleotides: TGTGCCAGCAGTTTGTTCGGGGAGGCCAAAAACATTCAGTACTTC.

The chain employs TRBV7-9 and TRBJ2-7, with TRBD2 matching 8 bases. The germline gives CDR1 SEHNR, CDR2 FQNEAQ (reference sequence). The V segment lost 3 bases and the J segment 0 bases; nucleotides outside the gene matches: 10. The CDR3 sequence is 17 residues long. The CDR3 DNA follows: TGTGCCAGCAGCTTCCCGACGGGGGGGATTTCCTCCTACGAGCAGTACTTC. This codes for CASSFPTGGISSYEQYF.

V and J are TRBV28 and TRBJ1-2; D may be TRBD1 (6 bases). Trimming cost V 1 base and J 7 bases, with 13 bases left between them. The CDR3 spans 14 residues. Germline V gene lookup returns CDR1 MDHEN and CDR2 SYDVKM. The CDR3 DNA is TGTGCCAGCAGTTTATCCCGGACAGAGTCTGGCTACACCTTC. Residues: CASSLSRTESGYTF.

V usage is TRBV5-1 and J usage is TRBJ2-1; 8 nucleotides line up with TRBD1. The V gene's germline CDR1 is SGHRS and CDR2 YFSETQ. J gave up 6 bases and V 1 base, and 3 bases lay outside the gene matches. CDR3 length: 14 residues. As DNA, the CDR3 is TGCGCCAGCAGCTTGCAAGGGACAGGCAATGAGCAGTTCTTC. As protein: CASSLQGTGNEQFF.